The sequence of this TCR beta chain was determined in a study of cytomegalovirus exposure and HLA in healthy donors. PCR primers comprised 60 Vbeta and 13 Jbeta primers. The method was immunoSEQ multiplex PCR; TCRdb's version includes in-frame clones alone and lacks a portion of them. This sample's clone table lists around 130,000 clones. Donors showed nominal health when sampled, although they likely had unrecorded immune exposures. J was trimmed by 1 base and V by 1 base; bases with no gene match: 1. The CDR3 covers 16 residues. CDR1 and CDR2 from the germline V gene are SGHDT and YYEEEE. Study-wide points: CMV serostatus was the sole immune exposure data available. Through in vitro validation, three CMV-associated chains were shown to be specific for CMV antigens. It was reported that TCR beta sequences correctly inferred the HLA-A and HLA-B alleles for most subjects.

A note on this clone: The antigen remains undetermined. This sample also contains other DNA sequences that code for the same CDR3.

V usage is TRBV5-6 and J usage is TRBJ2-3; 12 bases line up with TRBD2. Sequenced input: PBMCs. This TCR came from a middle-aged woman in good health and CMV-seronegative. CDR3 in amino acids: CASSLRLAGGTDTQYF. The CDR3 region has the DNA TGTGCCAGCAGCTTGCGACTAGCGGGGGGCACAGATACGCAGTATTTT.